This T cell receptor beta chain was sequenced during a study of T-cell memory formation after mild COVID-19. Study at large: The TCR clusters were mostly specific to one donor. Study findings and constraints: Day 15 to 85 contractors were CD4/CD8 balanced; later expanders leaned CD4+. In pre-infection memory, a portion of responding clones appeared, which suggested that cross-reactive memory joined.

This clonotype was observed many times. Its antigen is currently unknown. Germline values: CDR1 MNHEY, CDR2 SVGAGI. This CDR3 has 13 amino acids. V was shortened by 6 bases and J by 5 bases, with 14 bases between the two germline ends. 5'RACE primed at constant segments yielded TCR alpha and TCR beta cDNA libraries bearing sample barcodes and UMIs. One entry per CDR3 protein results from TCRdb running MiXCR on the 5' RACE reads. The sample includes roughly 300,000 distinct CDR3 sequences, 8.2% of them seen just once. The TCR was taken from a man aged 18 to 30 who had mild COVID-19 (a few samples of this study predate the infection). Cell type and time point are not known. Sequencing used PBMCs or a T cell subset sorted from them (not recorded which). V and J are TRBV6-5 and TRBJ2-7; TRBD1 is a possible D gene (6 bases). DNA of the CDR3: TGTGCCAGCAGCCACAGGGCGCAGGACGAGCAGTACTTC. Its protein product is CASSHRAQDEQYF.